One sample yielded the 18 T cell receptor beta chains listed below, sequenced in a study of cytotoxic CD8 clonotypes in ibrutinib-treated CLL. TCRdb's table, derived via immunoSEQ multiplex PCR, lists solely in-frame clones and lacks some. The sample contains approximately 150,000 clones, more than 70% of which appear only once. This specimen consisted of PBMCs, obtained at disease progression, from a patient treated with ibrutinib. These receptors were collected from a human donor with chronic lymphocytic leukemia.

The chain joins TRBV6-5 to TRBJ2-7; D not certain. The germline V gene has CDR1 MNHEY and CDR2 SVGAGI. The CDR3 loop spans 13 amino acids. The V gene lost 7 bases and the J gene lost 3 bases, with 13 bases spanning the gap. Here the CDR3 reads CASTKPPGYEQYF. The CDR3 DNA sequence: TGTGCCAGCACCAAACCCCCGGGCTACGAGCAGTACTTC.

The gene calls are TRBV5-6 and TRBJ2-2; D not certain. Looked up from germline, CDR1 is SGHDT and CDR2 is YYEEEE. The CDR3 contains 14 residues. The V end lost 3 bases, the J end lost 4 bases, and 10 bases lay between the germline ends. CDR3: CASSSLKGTGELFF. The CDR3 nucleotides read TGTGCCAGCAGCTCTCTCAAGGGCACCGGGGAGCTGTTTTTT.

The chain carries TRBV19 and TRBJ1-1; D may be TRBD1 (5 bases). From germline, CDR1 is LNHDA and CDR2 SQIVND (reference sequence). The CDR3 is 14 amino acids. V gave up 10 bases and J gave up 1 base, with 16 bases separating them. CDR3 nucleotides: TGTGCCACCTCACTGGGGGTTGAGAACACTGAAGCTTTCTTT. Translated: CATSLGVENTEAFF.

This sequence joins TRBV7-9 and TRBJ1-2, with D possibly being TRBD1 (6 bases). CDR1 SEHNR and CDR2 FQNEAQ come from the germline V gene (reference sequence). This CDR3 spans 15 amino acids. Trimming left V 4 bases short and J 4 bases short, with 16 bases between. This CDR3 is CASSYAGGDGYGYTF. CDR3 in DNA: TGTGCCAGCAGCTATGCGGGGGGCGACGGCTATGGCTACACCTTC.

The J gene is TRBJ2-7, the V gene TRBV19; TRBD2 is a possible D gene (6 bases). This CDR3 spans 14 amino acids. Germline V CDR1 and CDR2: LNHDA, SQIVND (reference sequence). Trimming pared 2 bases from V and 0 bases from J, leaving 8 bases between. CDR3 protein: CASSIQGGSYEQYF. DNA of the CDR3: TGTGCCAGTAGTATACAGGGAGGCTCCTACGAGCAGTACTTC.

The V gene is TRBV6-1, the J gene TRBJ2-2, with D perhaps matching TRBD1 (6 bases). V was cut by 0 bases and J by 0 bases, with 11 bases left in between. Germline V gene data show CDR1 as MNHNS and CDR2 as SASEGT. There are 17 residues in the CDR3. The CDR3 sequence: CASSEAWGRTNTGELFF. For the CDR3, the DNA is TGTGCCAGCAGTGAAGCCTGGGGGCGAACGAACACCGGGGAGCTGTTTTTT.

This clone came up a few times. This rearrangement joins TRBV5-4 to TRBJ1-4, with unresolved D. The germline CDR1 and CDR2 sequences are SGHNT and YYREEE (reference sequence). V was pared by 0 bases and J by 8 bases, with 8 bases between. This CDR3 has 13 amino acids. The CDR3 DNA reads TGTGCCAGCAGCTTGGTGCCTGACGAAAAACTGTTTTTT. Translating it yields CASSLVPDEKLFF.

This rearrangement joins TRBV9 to TRBJ1-2, with D hard to call. The CDR3 has 16 amino acids. The germline V gene encodes CDR1 SGDLS and CDR2 YYNGEE. Trimming left V 3 bases short and J 5 bases short, with 20 bases between. This CDR3 reads CASSAHSESHLYGYTF. The CDR3 nucleotides read TGTGCCAGCAGCGCCCACTCGGAAAGCCACCTTTATGGCTACACCTTC.

This clone was seen a handful of times. The same CDR3 arises from other DNA sequences in this sample as well. The rearrangement joins TRBV9 to TRBJ2-1; 11 bases fit TRBD2. The CDR3 covers 15 residues. From germline, CDR1 is SGDLS and CDR2 YYNGEE. V dropped 2 bases and J dropped 4; count of bases not matched to a gene: 2. The CDR3 loop reads CASSVTSGSYNEQFF. CDR3 DNA: TGTGCCAGCAGCGTTACTAGCGGGAGTTACAATGAGCAGTTCTTC.

This clone appeared a few times. The chain employs TRBV28 and TRBJ1-3; D possibly corresponds to TRBD1 (5 bases). CDR3 length equals 16 residues. CDR1 and CDR2 from the germline V gene are MDHEN and SYDVKM. V was cut by 4 bases and J by 0 bases, with 13 bases left in between. CDR3 DNA sequence: TGTGCCAGCAGTTCCTTGAGGGGACCCTCTGGAAACACCATATATTTT. It translates to CASSSLRGPSGNTIYF.

The chain employs TRBV6-5 and TRBJ2-7; D is uncertain. V gave up 2 bases and J gave up 2 bases, with 10 bases separating them. The CDR3 is 14 amino acids. Germline V lookup: CDR1 MNHEY, CDR2 SVGAGI. The CDR3 spells CASSYGPSPYEQYF. DNA of the CDR3: TGTGCCAGCAGTTACGGCCCATCGCCCTACGAGCAGTACTTC.

V is TRBV7-9 and J is TRBJ2-7, with 11 positions matching TRBD1. From germline, CDR1 is SEHNR and CDR2 FQNEAQ (reference sequence). The CDR3 extends over 14 amino acids. Germline trimming cut 5 bases from V and 7 bases from J; bases unmatched to any gene: 7. In DNA, the CDR3 is TGTGCCAGCAGCATCGGACAGGGGGCTAAAGAGCAGTACTTC. Its protein product is CASSIGQGAKEQYF.

The genes are TRBV2 and TRBJ1-1, with a possible D match to TRBD1 (5 bases). This CDR3 comprises 15 residues. The V gene lost 3 bases and the J gene lost 1 base, with 12 bases spanning the gap. Looked up from germline, CDR1 is SNHLY and CDR2 is FYNNEI. This chain's CDR3 is CASSDYGASNTEAFF. CDR3 DNA: TGTGCCAGCAGTGACTATGGGGCGTCGAACACTGAAGCTTTCTTT.

The chain couples TRBV5-1 to TRBJ2-7, with 10 positions matching TRBD2. The CDR3 has 16 amino acids. Losses at the gene ends were 1 base for V and 8 bases for J; bases not matched to a gene: 12. Germline loops: CDR1 SGHRS, CDR2 YFSETQ. The CDR3 nucleotides are TGCGCCAGCAGCTTGTCTAGTTCGCTAGCGGGAGAGAAGCAGTACTTC. Protein sequence: CASSLSSSLAGEKQYF. Supplemented by reference TRBV5-1 and TRBJ2-7, the full variable domain reads KAGVTQTPRYLIKTRGQQVTLSCSPISGHRSVSWYQQTPGQGLQFLFEYFSETQRNKGNFPGRFSGRQFSNSRSEMNVSTLELGDSALYLCASSLSSSLAGEKQYFGPGTRLTVT.

The rearrangement uses TRBV4-2 and TRBJ2-3, with TRBD2 matching over 12 bases. The germline CDR1 and CDR2 sequences are LGHNA and YNFKEQ. The CDR3 loop spans 15 amino acids. The J segment lost 4 bases and the V segment lost 4 bases, leaving 3 bases of the junction unmatched. The CDR3 reads CASSLTSGSSDTQYF. CDR3 DNA sequence: TGTGCCAGCAGCCTGACTAGCGGGAGTTCAGATACGCAGTATTTT.

The chain employs TRBV7-9 and TRBJ2-2; 10 bases fit TRBD2. In germline, CDR1 is SEHNR, CDR2 FQNEAQ (reference sequence). CDR3 size: 18 residues. V lost 4 bases and J lost 5; bases outside the gene matches: 13. The CDR3 is CASSSRFSGRLGTGELFF. The CDR3 DNA sequence: TGTGCCAGCAGCTCCCGGTTTAGCGGGAGGCTGGGTACCGGGGAGCTGTTTTTT.

The DNA for the CDR3 is TGTGCCAGCAGTGGGCGTTGGCGGGGCTACGAGCAGTACTTC. Amino acid sequence: CASSGRWRGYEQYF. The chain recombines TRBV25-1 with TRBJ2-7, with D possibly matching TRBD2 (6 bases). CDR1 and CDR2 (germline): MGHDK, SYGVNS. The CDR3 extends over 14 amino acids. The germline V and J ends were trimmed by 4 bases and 3 bases, with 13 bases remaining between them.

The J gene is TRBJ1-1, the V gene TRBV6-6; D might be TRBD1 (5 bases). This CDR3 has 15 amino acids. CDR1 is MNHNY and CDR2 is SVGAGI in the germline V gene (reference sequence). V lost 6 bases to trimming and J lost 5 bases, with 19 bases between them. The CDR3 sequence is CASSQGRVSGTEAFF. CDR3 bases: TGTGCCAGCAGCCAAGGCAGGGTGAGCGGAACTGAAGCTTTCTTT.